The rows below give T cell receptor beta chains drawn from one sample of a study of T cell changes during pregnancy in multiple sclerosis. Assay used: immunoSEQ multiplex PCR; TCRdb lists only in-frame clones, some missing. The sample includes some 60,000 clones, 92% of them seen just once. The sample here was peripheral blood, taken in the second trimester of pregnancy. Every receptor here comes from a female donor in good health, enrolled as a control in a pregnancy study. The CDR3 runs from the conserved cysteine through the conserved F or W. The order of the fields is D gene, V gene, J gene, clone size, CDR3 protein, CDR3 DNA. The D gene is left open where the match is weak. Clone size is shown for a subset of rows, as once, few, many or a class of expanded clone.

>.|TRBV4-1|TRBJ1-5|once
CASSQVLDSIQQPQHF
TGCGCCAGCAGCCAAGTTTTAGACTCCATTCAACAGCCCCAGCATTTT
>.|TRBV9|TRBJ2-7|.
CASSPRASLNLPYEQYF
TGTGCCAGCAGCCCCCGGGCTAGCCTGAACCTCCCCTACGAGCAGTACTTC
>.|TRBV27|TRBJ1-1|.
CASSPAGGAKVLAFF
TGTGCCAGCAGCCCCGCCGGGGGGGCGAAAGTTTTAGCTTTCTTT
>TRBD1|TRBV28|TRBJ2-1|.
CASSVGGAYNEQFF
TGTGCCAGCAGTGTAGGGGGCGCATACAATGAGCAGTTCTTC
>.|TRBV28|TRBJ1-5|once
CASSPPGYSNQPQHF
TGTGCCAGCAGCCCCCCAGGGTATAGCAATCAGCCCCAGCATTTT
>.|TRBV19|TRBJ1-1|.
CASSTAVSGVAFF
TGTGCCAGTAGTACTGCAGTGTCGGGGGTAGCTTTCTTT
>.|TRBV11-3|TRBJ2-3|.
CASSLDPELHSIDTQYF
TGTGCCAGCAGCTTAGACCCCGAACTACATTCAATAGATACGCAGTATTTT
>.|TRBV6-5|TRBJ2-2|.
CASSYGGAAGELFF
TGTGCCAGCAGTTACGGGGGGGCGGCCGGGGAGCTGTTTTTT
>.|TRBV6-1|TRBJ2-1|.
CASSSISAYNEQFF
TGTGCCAGCAGTTCTATCTCCGCCTACAATGAGCAGTTCTTC
>.|TRBV5-6|TRBJ1-1|.
CASKHRDGGEAFF
TGTGCCAGCAAACACAGGGATGGTGGTGAAGCTTTCTTT
>TRBD1|TRBV28|TRBJ2-7|once
CASSQPGQHSYEQYF
TGTGCCAGCAGTCAGCCGGGACAGCATTCCTACGAGCAGTACTTC
>.|TRBV7-3|TRBJ2-1|.
CASSWGVKARNEQFF
TGTGCCAGCAGCTGGGGGGTTAAGGCTAGGAATGAGCAGTTCTTC
>.|TRBV2|TRBJ1-5|few
CASSGPSGQPQHF
TGTGCCAGCAGTGGTCCCTCGGGTCAGCCCCAGCATTTT
>.|TRBV18|TRBJ1-5|once
CASSPRYSNQPQHF
TGTGCCAGCTCACCCCGGTATAGCAATCAGCCCCAGCATTTT
>.|TRBV9|TRBJ2-5|.
CASSPWGQNQETQYF
TGTGCCAGCAGCCCTTGGGGGCAGAATCAAGAGACCCAGTACTTC
>TRBD2|TRBV5-1|TRBJ2-5|.
CASSGGGGETQYF
TGCGCCAGCAGTGGGGGGGGAGGAGAGACCCAGTACTTC
>.|TRBV5-1|TRBJ2-2|.
CASSWGVAGPGELFF
TGCGCCAGCAGCTGGGGGGTCGCTGGACCCGGGGAGCTGTTTTTT
>TRBD2|TRBV15|TRBJ2-5|once
CATSSRLGAGISGETQYF
TGTGCCACCAGCAGCAGACTAGGAGCGGGGATTTCGGGAGAGACCCAGTACTTC
>.|TRBV5-4|TRBJ2-5|once
CASSRKGQTTTQETQYF
TGTGCCAGCAGTCGCAAAGGACAGACTACCACCCAAGAGACCCAGTACTTC
>.|TRBV14|TRBJ2-5|.
CASSRGAQETQYF
TGTGCCAGCAGCCGCGGGGCGCAAGAGACCCAGTACTTC
>TRBD1|TRBV7-2|TRBJ2-3|.
CASSFTGVRTDTQYF
TGTGCCAGCAGCTTTACAGGGGTACGAACAGATACGCAGTATTTT
>.|TRBV28|TRBJ2-6|.
CASMDSFQAGANVLTF
TGTGCCAGCATGGACAGTTTTCAAGCTGGGGCCAACGTCCTGACTTTC
>.|TRBV30|TRBJ1-1|.
CACNPGLQGGAFF
TGTGCCTGTAATCCGGGACTTCAGGGAGGGGCTTTCTTT
>.|TRBV7-9|TRBJ1-5|.
CASSQGNQPQHF
TGTGCCAGCAGTCAGGGAAATCAGCCCCAGCATTTT
>.|TRBV27|TRBJ2-2|.
CASSFFGTGELFF
TGTGCCAGCAGTTTTTTCGGGACCGGGGAGCTGTTTTTT
>.|TRBV20-1|TRBJ1-1|few
CSADRNTEAFF
TGCAGTGCTGACAGGAACACTGAAGCTTTCTTT
>.|TRBV19|TRBJ2-3|.
CASSQRRYSTDTQYF
TGTGCCAGTAGTCAGCGACGGTATAGCACAGATACGCAGTATTTT
>.|TRBV18|TRBJ1-2|.
CASSPVRASGYTF
TGTGCCAGCTCACCAGTCAGGGCGTCGGGCTACACCTTC
>TRBD1|TRBV15|TRBJ2-7|.
CATSRGQGANLYEQYF
TGTGCCACCAGCAGAGGACAGGGGGCAAACCTTTACGAGCAGTACTTC
>.|TRBV7-9|TRBJ1-1|few
CASSFDSLYTEAFF
TGTGCCAGCAGCTTTGACAGCCTTTACACTGAAGCTTTCTTT
>.|TRBV5-8|TRBJ1-1|.
CASSFGGADTEAFF
TGTGCCAGCAGCTTTGGGGGCGCGGACACTGAAGCTTTCTTT
>.|TRBV20-1|TRBJ1-2|once
CSVRRGGGYTF
TGCAGTGTCAGGCGGGGTGGTGGCTACACCTTC